This is a list of T cell receptor beta chains from one sample in a study of CD8 T cells in Susac syndrome. MiXCR, run by TCRdb on the immunoSEQ multiplex PCR reads, gives a single entry per CDR3 protein. The sample yields roughly 120,000 distinct CDR3 sequences, around 94% seen once. The sample comprised CD4+ T cells from PBMCs. The receptors stem from a human donor in good health. Both conserved end residues are part of each CDR3. D genes are given only for firm matches.

D gene	V gene	J gene	CDR3 length	CDR3 protein	CDR3 DNA
NA	TRBV4-3	TRBJ2-2	15	CASSQGRASTGELFF	TGCGCCAGCAGCCAAGGGAGGGCGAGCACCGGGGAGCTGTTTTTT
NA	TRBV3-1	TRBJ1-5	14	CASSQGPVNQPQHF	TGTGCCAGCAGCCAAGGACCGGTCAATCAGCCCCAGCATTTT
NA	TRBV29-1	TRBJ1-1	14	CSVEEQWMNTEAFF	TGCAGCGTTGAAGAACAATGGATGAACACTGAAGCTTTCTTT
NA	TRBV9	TRBJ2-3	16	CASSAPPGPTTNTQYF	TGTGCCAGCAGCGCTCCTCCGGGACCCACCACAAATACGCAGTATTTT
NA	TRBV24-1	TRBJ2-1	15	CATSDPGSTYNEQFF	TGTGCCACCAGTGACCCCGGGTCCACCTACAATGAGCAGTTCTTC
NA	TRBV20-1	TRBJ1-3	15	CSAREAGPPVYTIYF	TGCAGTGCTAGAGAGGCAGGGCCACCGGTGTATACCATATATTTT
TRBD1	TRBV7-9	TRBJ2-5	16	CASSPGQGGFKETQYF	TGTGCCAGCAGCCCCGGACAGGGGGGTTTCAAAGAGACCCAGTACTTC
TRBD2	TRBV6-6	TRBJ2-1	15	CASSTLGLAGVAQFF	TGTGCCAGCAGTACGCTAGGACTAGCGGGAGTCGCGCAGTTCTTC
NA	TRBV28	TRBJ1-2	17	CASSSPAGTGVRNGYTF	TGTGCCAGCAGCTCCCCGGCCGGGACGGGTGTTAGGAATGGCTACACCTTC
TRBD2	TRBV20-1	TRBJ2-3	16	CSADPRGLADTDTQYF	TGCAGTGCCGATCCCCGGGGACTAGCGGACACAGATACGCAGTATTTT